The 26 T cell receptor beta chains in this list originate from one sample, sequenced in a study of T cells after yellow fever vaccination. MiXCR, applied by TCRdb to the 5' RACE reads, yields one record per CDR3 protein. The sample has some 350,000 distinct CDR3 sequences, approximately 6% seen once. The material was PBMCs, obtained 5 days after the yellow fever booster vaccination. The receptors derive from a man aged 25 to 40 who received the YFV17D yellow fever vaccine.

This clonotype was counted a few times. This chain joins TRBV28 and TRBJ1-1, with a tentative D call TRBD1 (5 bases). The CDR3 is 14 residues long. V lost 3 bases and J lost 1, with 9 bases in between. In germline, CDR1 is MDHEN, CDR2 SYDVKM. The CDR3 DNA is TGTGCCAGCAGTTTCCCTGACAGGAACACTGAAGCTTTCTTT. It translates to CASSFPDRNTEAFF. The full variable domain, completed using reference TRBV28 and TRBJ1-1, is DVKVTQSSRYLVKRTGEKVFLECVQDMDHENMFWYRQDPGLGLRLIYFSYDVKMKEKGDIPEGYSVSREKKERFSLILESASTNQTSMYLCASSFPDRNTEAFFGQGTRLTVV.

This clonotype appeared many times. The chain uses TRBV7-2 and TRBJ2-7; possibly TRBD2 for D (5 bases). Trimming stripped 2 bases from V and 3 bases from J, with 14 bases between. The CDR3 sequence is 15 residues long. Per the germline V gene, CDR1 is SGHTA and CDR2 is FQGNSA. This CDR3 reads CASSLRGSSFYEQYF. The DNA for the CDR3 is TGTGCCAGCAGCTTACGGGGTTCTTCTTTCTACGAGCAGTACTTC.

This clonotype has at least ten counts. The CDR3 is CASSLTLNEQFF. DNA for the CDR3: TGCGCCAGCAGCTTGACACTCAATGAGCAGTTCTTC. The rearrangement links TRBV5-1 to TRBJ2-1; D uncertain. Germline CDR1 SGHRS, CDR2 YFSETQ. The CDR3 sequence is 12 residues long. Trimming stripped 1 base from V and 6 bases from J, with 5 bases between.

V and J are TRBV20-1 and TRBJ2-1, with a weak D call TRBD2 (6 bases). This CDR3 comprises 16 residues. Between the trimmed V and J ends, which lost 5 bases and 6 bases, there was a span of 23 bases. From germline, CDR1 is DFQATT and CDR2 SNEGSKA (reference sequence). CDR3 amino acids: CSADSVRTIGRNEQFF. The CDR3 DNA reads TGCAGTGCTGACTCGGTTAGGACTATCGGGCGCAATGAGCAGTTCTTC.

This clonotype has ten or more counts. This chain connects TRBV7-2 to TRBJ2-7; a possible D gene is TRBD2 (5 bases). CDR1 SGHTA and CDR2 FQGNSA come from the germline V gene. This CDR3 comprises 14 residues. The germline V and J ends were trimmed by 6 bases and 2 bases, with 14 bases remaining between them. The CDR3 reads CASSPSREAYEQYF. CDR3 DNA sequence: TGTGCCAGCAGTCCTAGTCGGGAAGCCTACGAGCAGTACTTC.

At least ten counts were recorded for this clonotype. The CDR3 sequence is CASRLAGFGSYEQYF. For the CDR3, the DNA is TGTGCCAGCAGATTAGCGGGATTCGGCTCCTACGAGCAGTACTTC. The rearrangement uses TRBV27 and TRBJ2-7; 8 nucleotides align to TRBD2. V lost 6 bases and J lost 0; bases outside the gene matches: 7. Germline-derived CDR1 and CDR2 are MNHEY and SMNVEV (reference sequence). The CDR3 runs 15 residues.

The CDR3 loop reads CAWEPLAETQYF. The CDR3 DNA follows: TGTGCCTGGGAGCCGCTTGCAGAGACCCAGTACTTC. The V gene is TRBV30, the J gene TRBJ2-5; D unresolved. The CDR3 is 12 amino acids. V was pared by 5 bases and J by 4 bases, with 11 bases between. Looked up from germline, CDR1 is GTSNPN and CDR2 is SVGIG (reference sequence). The full variable domain, with the rest looked up from reference TRBV30 and TRBJ2-5, is SQTIHQWPATLVQPVGSPLSLECTVEGTSNPNLYWYRQAAGRGLQLLFYSVGIGQISSEVPQNLSASRPQDRQFILSSKKLLLSDSGFYLCAWEPLAETQYFGPGTRLLVL.

There are a few counts of this clonotype. The CDR3 spells CATSDFSGSLSDEQFF. CDR3 DNA sequence: TGTGCCACCAGTGACTTCAGCGGGAGTTTAAGCGATGAGCAGTTCTTC. The V call is TRBV24-1, the J call TRBJ2-1; TRBD2 matches at 8 bases. CDR3 length: 16 residues. J lost 8 bases, V lost 4 bases, and 12 bases had no gene match. CDR1 KGHDR and CDR2 SFDVKD come from the germline V gene.

In its sample, this clonotype was seen many times. The chain recombines TRBV9 with TRBJ2-2, with TRBD1 matching 10 bases. The CDR3 length is 15 residues. Germline V gene lookup returns CDR1 SGDLS and CDR2 YYNGEE. J lost 6 bases, V lost 4 bases, and 6 bases had no gene match. CDR3 sequence (DNA): TGTGCCAGCAGCTCCCGGGACAGGGGTGCCGGGGAGCTGTTTTTT. It codes for CASSSRDRGAGELFF.

This clonotype was observed a few times. The chain carries TRBV5-1 and TRBJ2-1; D call uncertain. Germline CDR1 SGHRS, CDR2 YFSETQ. There are 15 residues in the CDR3. The V and J ends lost 2 bases and 0 bases respectively, with 9 bases between them. The CDR3 here is CASSFYPSSYNEQFF. The CDR3 DNA reads TGCGCCAGCAGCTTTTACCCGAGCTCCTACAATGAGCAGTTCTTC.

The chain has TRBV6-5 and TRBJ1-2; D not certain. Germline CDR1 is MNHEY and CDR2 is SVGAGI. CDR3 length: 13 residues. V dropped 1 base and J dropped 2 bases, with 5 bases sitting between them. The CDR3 here is CASSYYSNYGYTF. As DNA, the CDR3 is TGTGCCAGCAGTTACTACAGCAACTATGGCTACACCTTC.

This clonotype was recorded a few times. The genes are TRBV5-5 and TRBJ2-2; D is unresolved. Germline V gives CDR1 SGHKS, CDR2 YYEKEE (reference sequence). CDR3 length: 13 residues. Between the trimmed V and J ends, which lost 6 bases and 2 bases, there was a span of 8 bases. The CDR3 DNA sequence: TGTGCCAGCACCCTTCATAACACCGGGGAGCTGTTTTTT. As protein: CASTLHNTGELFF.

The chain recombines TRBV7-2 with TRBJ2-7; D gene ambiguous. CDR1 SGHTA and CDR2 FQGNSA come from the germline V gene. V dropped 5 bases and J dropped 3 bases, with 14 bases sitting between them. This CDR3 is built from 14 residues. The CDR3 sequence: CASSHFSSFYEQYF. CDR3 sequence (DNA): TGTGCCAGCAGCCACTTTTCTAGTTTCTACGAGCAGTACTTC.

This clonotype was picked up many times. The gene calls are TRBV12-3 or TRBV12-4 and TRBJ2-1; no clear D. Trimming took off 6 bases at V and 9 bases at J, with 12 bases between the two ends. This CDR3 is built from 12 residues. The DNA of the CDR3 is TGTGCCAGCAGCCCCTGGTCGGGTGAGCAGTTCTTC. Translating gives CASSPWSGEQFF.

The CDR3 loop is CSVLEPTGSSYNEQFF. The CDR3 DNA is TGCAGTGTTCTCGAACCCACGGGAAGCTCCTACAATGAGCAGTTCTTC. The chain is built from TRBV20-1 and TRBJ2-1; D may be TRBD2 (5 bases). V lost 7 bases and J 0 bases, leaving 19 bases between the germline ends. The CDR3 loop spans 16 amino acids. Per germline, CDR1 DFQATT and CDR2 SNEGSKA (reference sequence).

This clonotype was detected ten times or more. The chain couples TRBV7-8 to TRBJ1-1, with no clear D. The CDR3 covers 14 residues. Germline values: CDR1 SGHVS, CDR2 FQNEAQ. Trimming shortened V by 1 base and J by 1 base, and 7 bases separated the two germline ends. CDR3 sequence (DNA): TGTGCCAGCAGCTTAGTACGGCAGAACACTGAAGCTTTCTTT. Residues: CASSLVRQNTEAFF.

The V call is TRBV30, the J call TRBJ1-2, with D tentatively TRBD1 (5 bases). CDR3 size: 14 residues. Trimming cost V 2 bases and J 0 bases, with 10 bases left between them. Germline-derived CDR1 and CDR2 are GTSNPN and SVGIG (reference sequence). CDR3 sequence reads: CAWSRGATNYGYTF. The CDR3, as DNA: TGTGCCTGGAGTAGAGGGGCAACTAACTATGGCTACACCTTC.

This clonotype was recorded a few times. V and J are TRBV13 and TRBJ2-7; D is perhaps TRBD1 (6 bases). The V gene lost 4 bases and the J gene lost 2 bases, with 15 bases spanning the gap. This CDR3 is built from 15 residues. Germline V gives CDR1 PRHDT, CDR2 FYEKMQ (reference sequence). The CDR3 is CASSSPRDKTYEQYF. The CDR3 nucleotides are TGTGCCAGCAGCTCTCCCCGGGACAAAACCTACGAGCAGTACTTC.

This clonotype was seen more than once but under ten times. This chain joins TRBV25-1 and TRBJ2-1; the D call may be TRBD1 or TRBD2 (6 bases each). V was cut by 7 bases and J by 6 bases, with 13 bases left in between. Looked up from germline, CDR1 is MGHDK and CDR2 is SYGVNS. There are 13 residues in the CDR3. CDR3 amino acids: CASTGGGLNEQFF. CDR3 in DNA: TGTGCCAGCACCGGGGGCGGGCTCAATGAGCAGTTCTTC.

The rearrangement joins TRBV4-2 to TRBJ2-2; 9 nucleotides line up with TRBD2. The CDR3 totals 17 residues. Germline V gene data show CDR1 as LGHNA and CDR2 as YNFKEQ. The junction had 8 bases not matched to a gene; V was cut back by 1 base and J by 5 bases. For the CDR3, the DNA is TGTGCCAGCAGCCAAGTTTACGCGGGAGGGCCTACCGGGGAGCTGTTTTTT. Its translation: CASSQVYAGGPTGELFF.

This clonotype was seen ten or more times. The rearrangement links TRBV20-1 to TRBJ1-5, with a weak D call TRBD1 (6 bases). CDR1 and CDR2 (germline): DFQATT, SNEGSKA (reference sequence). The V end was cut by 5 bases, the J end by 3 bases, with 8 bases between. The CDR3 loop spans 12 amino acids. In DNA form, the CDR3 reads TGCAGTGCTGGACAGACCAATCAGCCCCAGCATTTT. Translating gives CSAGQTNQPQHF.

This clonotype was detected only a few times. The V call is TRBV7-9, the J call TRBJ2-3, with no clear D. Trimming removed 1 base at V and 2 bases at J, with 16 bases between. The CDR3 runs 17 residues. The germline CDR1 and CDR2 sequences are SEHNR and FQNEAQ (reference sequence). The CDR3 nucleotides read TGTGCCAGCAGCTTAGAAGGCCGGAGAGCGTCCACAGATACGCAGTATTTT. It yields the protein CASSLEGRRASTDTQYF.

V and J are TRBV14 and TRBJ2-1; D is unresolved. CDR3 length: 16 amino acids. Germline V gene data show CDR1 as SGHDN and CDR2 as FVKESK. V dropped 0 bases and J dropped 5 bases, with 14 bases sitting between them. The CDR3 loop reads CASSQDFGFFDNEQFF. CDR3 DNA sequence: TGTGCCAGCAGCCAAGATTTCGGGTTTTTCGACAATGAGCAGTTCTTC.

This clonotype was observed a few times. The chain employs TRBV7-2 and TRBJ2-1; 10 positions match TRBD2. The CDR3 loop spans 17 amino acids. Germline values: CDR1 SGHTA, CDR2 FQGNSA. V shed 3 bases, J shed 10 bases, and the junction held 15 bases outside the gene matches. The CDR3, as DNA: TGTGCCAGCAGCTTCGGTCATAAACTAGCGGGATCTCGGGAGCAGTTCTTC. This translates into CASSFGHKLAGSREQFF.

This clonotype has more than one count but fewer than ten. The CDR3 DNA follows: TGTGCCAGCAGCTTAGAGGGTAGCGTCATCCTTGGGGATGAGCAGTTCTTC. Translation gives CASSLEGSVILGDEQFF. The J gene is TRBJ2-1, the V gene TRBV11-2; D may be TRBD2 (5 bases). Germline assignment: CDR1 SGHAT and CDR2 FQNNGV. V was cut by 0 bases and J by 8 bases, with 20 bases left in between. The CDR3 contains 17 residues.

The V and J genes are TRBV5-1 and TRBJ2-7; D is perhaps TRBD2 (5 bases). The CDR3 totals 14 residues. Germline V gene lookup returns CDR1 SGHRS and CDR2 YFSETQ. V lost 2 bases to trimming and J lost 0 bases, with 9 bases between them. The CDR3 nucleotides read TGCGCCAGCAGCTTCGTGACTAACTCCTACGAGCAGTACTTC. Encoded protein: CASSFVTNSYEQYF.